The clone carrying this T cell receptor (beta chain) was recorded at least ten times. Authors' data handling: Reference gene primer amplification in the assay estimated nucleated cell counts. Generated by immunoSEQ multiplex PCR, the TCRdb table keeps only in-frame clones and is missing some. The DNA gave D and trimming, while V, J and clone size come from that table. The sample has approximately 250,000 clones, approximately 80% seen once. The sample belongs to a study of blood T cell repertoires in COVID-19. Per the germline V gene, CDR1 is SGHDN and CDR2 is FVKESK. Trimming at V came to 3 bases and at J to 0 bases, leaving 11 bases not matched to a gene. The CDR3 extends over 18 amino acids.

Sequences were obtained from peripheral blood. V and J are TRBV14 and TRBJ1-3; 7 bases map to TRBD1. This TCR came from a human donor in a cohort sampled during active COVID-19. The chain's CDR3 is CASSHHEGDSDSGNTIYF. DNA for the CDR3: TGTGCCAGCAGCCACCACGAGGGGGACAGCGACTCTGGAAACACCATATATTTT.